This T cell receptor beta chain was observed in a study of beta chain features in type 1 diabetes. The wider study: No patient-donor differences in age, gender, total cells or subset yield.

The CDR3 is 14 amino acids. The germline gives CDR1 KGHSH, CDR2 LQKENI. V lost 1 base and J 2 bases, leaving 9 bases between the germline ends. The table lists this clone with a few counts. Its antigen is as yet unknown. Study observations and caveats: There was a moderate but significant shortening of TCRB CDR3s in all four CD4+ subsets of Type 1 diabetes patients.

Purity (above 98%) was reached by all sorted populations. The isolated RNA, all of it, was reverse transcribed, so expressed TCRB transcripts were what got sequenced. TCRdb keeps only in-frame clones here, not all; method: immunoSEQ multiplex PCR. The sample has about 160,000 clones, approximately 7.8% seen once; the top ten hold approximately 0.93%. What was sequenced was central memory CD4+ T cells from blood. The chain joins TRBV18 to TRBJ2-7; tentative D call: TRBD1 (6 bases). This clonotype was sampled from a woman aged 40-49 years with type 1 diabetes. The DNA for the CDR3 is TGTGCCAGCTCACCACTGACAGGCCCCTACGAGCAGTACTTC. Residues: CASSPLTGPYEQYF. The full variable domain, with the rest looked up from reference TRBV18 and TRBJ2-7, is NAGVMQNPRHLVRRRGQEARLRCSPMKGHSHVYWYRQLPEEGLKFMVYLQKENIIDESGMPKERFSAEFPKEGPSILRIQQVVRGDSAAYFCASSPLTGPYEQYFGPGTRLTVT.